This is a list of T cell receptor beta chains from one sample in a study of shared clonotypes between healthy human individuals. Clones were read by immunoSEQ multiplex PCR, and TCRdb kept only the in-frame ones, dropping some. The data contain about 450,000 clones, less than 80% of them seen just once; the ten biggest clones take up less than 15%. The sample consisted of PBMCs. All receptors derive from a middle-aged woman in good health. Some clones in this sample may be carry-over from other donors' samples. The CDR3 runs from the conserved cysteine through the conserved F or W. A D gene is named only where the DNA matches it firmly. Clone size is stated in some rows and not others, as once, few, many or a class when expanded.

v_gene: TRBV29-1; j_gene: TRBJ1-5; abundance: NA; d_gene: NA; CDR3nt: TGCAGCGTTAGGGGGGGGGACGATCAGCCCCAGCATTTT; CDR3aa: CSVRGGDDQPQHF
v_gene: TRBV7-9; j_gene: TRBJ1-4; abundance: NA; d_gene: NA; CDR3nt: TGTGCCAGCAGCCTCCCCTTCAATCGGGCTGAAAAACTGTTTTTT; CDR3aa: CASSLPFNRAEKLFF
v_gene: TRBV11-2; j_gene: TRBJ2-5; abundance: few; d_gene: NA; CDR3nt: TGTGCCAGCAGCCCGATCAAGAGACAAGAGACCCAGTACTTC; CDR3aa: CASSPIKRQETQYF
v_gene: TRBV7-3; j_gene: TRBJ2-1; abundance: NA; d_gene: TRBD2; CDR3nt: TGTGCCAGCAGCCCCAGCGGGAGGGCCGGTGAGCAGTTCTTC; CDR3aa: CASSPSGRAGEQFF
v_gene: TRBV2; j_gene: TRBJ2-2; abundance: NA; d_gene: TRBD1; CDR3nt: TGTGCCAGCAGTGAGGGGACAGGTGGGGCCGGGGAGCTGTTTTTT; CDR3aa: CASSEGTGGAGELFF
v_gene: TRBV7-9; j_gene: TRBJ2-2; abundance: NA; d_gene: NA; CDR3nt: TGTGCCAGCAGTCCGGCGGGCAGCCGAAACACCGGGGAGCTGTTTTTT; CDR3aa: CASSPAGSRNTGELFF
v_gene: TRBV4-1; j_gene: TRBJ2-5; abundance: NA; d_gene: TRBD2; CDR3nt: TGCGCCAGCAGCCAAGGTCCGACTAGCGGGGCGGGCCCTAAAGAGACCCAGTACTTC; CDR3aa: CASSQGPTSGAGPKETQYF
v_gene: TRBV7-2; j_gene: TRBJ2-2; abundance: NA; d_gene: TRBD2; CDR3nt: TGTGCCAGCAGGGCGGCACTAGCGTTTACCGGGGAGCTGTTTTTT; CDR3aa: CASRAALAFTGELFF
v_gene: TRBV5-4; j_gene: TRBJ2-5; abundance: NA; d_gene: NA; CDR3nt: TGTGCCAGCAGCTTGGAACGGCTAGAGACCCAGTACTTC; CDR3aa: CASSLERLETQYF
v_gene: TRBV9; j_gene: TRBJ2-1; abundance: NA; d_gene: NA; CDR3nt: TGTGCCAGCAGCACGCGGACAGGCCTAGCGTACAATGAGCAGTTCTTC; CDR3aa: CASSTRTGLAYNEQFF
v_gene: TRBV30; j_gene: TRBJ2-1; abundance: few; d_gene: TRBD2; CDR3nt: TGTGCCTGGAGTTCGGGAGGCCACAATGAGCAGTTCTTC; CDR3aa: CAWSSGGHNEQFF
v_gene: TRBV7-2; j_gene: TRBJ2-5; abundance: NA; d_gene: TRBD2; CDR3nt: TGTGCCAGCAGCTTAGAAGGACTAGCGGTACGGAAGGAGACCCAGTACTTC; CDR3aa: CASSLEGLAVRKETQYF
v_gene: TRBV19; j_gene: TRBJ1-3; abundance: once; d_gene: TRBD1; CDR3nt: TGTGCCAGTAGTGCGACAGGGGTCGGCTCTGGAAACACCATATATTTT; CDR3aa: CASSATGVGSGNTIYF
v_gene: TRBV7-2; j_gene: TRBJ1-4; abundance: NA; d_gene: TRBD1; CDR3nt: TGTGCCAGCAGCTTAGAGGCAGGGGGCGGTGAAAAACTGTTTTTT; CDR3aa: CASSLEAGGGEKLFF
v_gene: TRBV4-3; j_gene: TRBJ1-2; abundance: NA; d_gene: NA; CDR3nt: TGCGCCAGCAGCCAAGACCTAATGAACTATGGCTACACCTTC; CDR3aa: CASSQDLMNYGYTF
v_gene: TRBV10-3; j_gene: TRBJ1-5; abundance: NA; d_gene: TRBD1; CDR3nt: TGTGCCATCAGTGCGGATCAGACAGGGTCCAATCAGCCCCAGCATTTT; CDR3aa: CAISADQTGSNQPQHF
v_gene: TRBV11-2; j_gene: TRBJ2-7; abundance: NA; d_gene: NA; CDR3nt: TGTGCCAGCAGCTTAGATCGGTCGGGATACGAGCAGTACTTC; CDR3aa: CASSLDRSGYEQYF
v_gene: TRBV6-6; j_gene: TRBJ1-2; abundance: NA; d_gene: TRBD1; CDR3nt: TGTGCCAGCAGTTATGACAGGGATACTAACTATGGCTACACCTTC; CDR3aa: CASSYDRDTNYGYTF
v_gene: TRBV7-3; j_gene: TRBJ1-4; abundance: NA; d_gene: TRBD1; CDR3nt: TGTGCCAGCAGCTCGACAGGGGGCGAAAAACTGTTTTTT; CDR3aa: CASSSTGGEKLFF
v_gene: TRBV2; j_gene: TRBJ2-7; abundance: many; d_gene: NA; CDR3nt: TGTGCCAGCGGGACCGCGGTTCCCTACGAGCAGTACTTC; CDR3aa: CASGTAVPYEQYF
v_gene: TRBV5-1; j_gene: TRBJ1-4; abundance: NA; d_gene: TRBD1; CDR3nt: TGCGCCAGCAGCTTGGCCGGACAGGGGAACGAAAAACTGTTTTTT; CDR3aa: CASSLAGQGNEKLFF
v_gene: TRBV4-2; j_gene: TRBJ2-5; abundance: NA; d_gene: NA; CDR3nt: TGTGCCAGCAGCCAAGGAGGCACGCAAGAGACCCAGTACTTC; CDR3aa: CASSQGGTQETQYF
v_gene: TRBV2; j_gene: TRBJ2-7; abundance: NA; d_gene: TRBD2; CDR3nt: TGTGCCAGCAGTGAAGCACTAGCGGGAGGGAACGAGCAGTACTTC; CDR3aa: CASSEALAGGNEQYF
v_gene: TRBV7-3; j_gene: TRBJ2-3; abundance: NA; d_gene: TRBD2; CDR3nt: TGTGCCAGCAGCTATGGGACTAGCGGGAAAGATACGCAGTATTTT; CDR3aa: CASSYGTSGKDTQYF
v_gene: TRBV2; j_gene: TRBJ2-5; abundance: NA; d_gene: NA; CDR3nt: TGTGCCAGCAGTGGGGATGCGGAGACCCAGTACTTC; CDR3aa: CASSGDAETQYF
v_gene: TRBV29-1; j_gene: TRBJ2-1; abundance: NA; d_gene: NA; CDR3nt: TGCAGCGTAGCCGGGACATCCTTCTACAATGAGCAGTTCTTC; CDR3aa: CSVAGTSFYNEQFF
v_gene: TRBV2; j_gene: TRBJ2-2; abundance: NA; d_gene: NA; CDR3nt: TGTGCCAGCAGTGTTAGGCAGGTTGATTCCGGGGAGCTGTTTTTT; CDR3aa: CASSVRQVDSGELFF
v_gene: TRBV19; j_gene: TRBJ2-3; abundance: NA; d_gene: NA; CDR3nt: TGTGCCAGTAGTATACCCCCGTATACGCAGTATTTT; CDR3aa: CASSIPPYTQYF
v_gene: TRBV6-1; j_gene: TRBJ2-1; abundance: NA; d_gene: TRBD1; CDR3nt: TGTGCCAGCAGTGTAGGACAGGGGGCACACAATGAGCAGTTCTTC; CDR3aa: CASSVGQGAHNEQFF
v_gene: TRBV30; j_gene: TRBJ2-1; abundance: NA; d_gene: TRBD1; CDR3nt: TGTGCCTGGAGTCCCAGGGGGTGGATTCCTAATGAGCAGTTCTTC; CDR3aa: CAWSPRGWIPNEQFF
v_gene: TRBV6-5; j_gene: TRBJ2-3; abundance: NA; d_gene: NA; CDR3nt: TGTGCCAGCAGTTACGGCAGGGCAGATACGCAGTATTTT; CDR3aa: CASSYGRADTQYF
v_gene: TRBV5-1; j_gene: TRBJ2-3; abundance: NA; d_gene: TRBD1; CDR3nt: TGCGCCAGCAGCTCGGGGACAGGGCGTCGAACAGATACGCAGTATTTT; CDR3aa: CASSSGTGRRTDTQYF
v_gene: TRBV7-6; j_gene: TRBJ2-7; abundance: NA; d_gene: TRBD2; CDR3nt: TGTGCCAGCAGCTCCGGACTAGCGGCCCCCTACGAGCAGTACTTC; CDR3aa: CASSSGLAAPYEQYF
v_gene: TRBV5-1; j_gene: TRBJ1-4; abundance: NA; d_gene: TRBD1; CDR3nt: TGCGCCAGCAGCTTGATGGGACAGGGAGACGGGACGAGTCCTGCTTTT; CDR3aa: CASSLMGQGDGTSPAF
v_gene: TRBV7-9; j_gene: TRBJ2-7; abundance: NA; d_gene: NA; CDR3nt: TGTGCCAGCAGCCAACCCTCGATGGTGGGGACGAGCTCCTACGAGCAGTACTTC; CDR3aa: CASSQPSMVGTSSYEQYF
v_gene: TRBV4-2; j_gene: TRBJ1-1; abundance: NA; d_gene: TRBD1; CDR3nt: TGTGCCAGCAGCCAGGGAGACAGGGGAAGGGCTTTCTTT; CDR3aa: CASSQGDRGRAFF
v_gene: TRBV5-4; j_gene: TRBJ2-1; abundance: NA; d_gene: TRBD2; CDR3nt: TGTGCCAGCAGCACATTTCCGGGGACTAATTACAATGAGCAGTTCTTC; CDR3aa: CASSTFPGTNYNEQFF
v_gene: TRBV11-2; j_gene: TRBJ1-3; abundance: few; d_gene: TRBD1; CDR3nt: TGTGCCAGCAGCTTAGATCTGCAGGGGGCTGGAAACACCATATATTTT; CDR3aa: CASSLDLQGAGNTIYF
v_gene: TRBV6-1; j_gene: TRBJ1-5; abundance: NA; d_gene: NA; CDR3nt: TGTGCCAGCAGTGAAGCGATATTTCAGGGTAGCAATCAGCCCCAGCATTTT; CDR3aa: CASSEAIFQGSNQPQHF
v_gene: TRBV10-3; j_gene: TRBJ1-5; abundance: NA; d_gene: TRBD1; CDR3nt: TGTGCCATCAGTGAGTCGGGACAGACCAATCAGCCCCAGCATTTT; CDR3aa: CAISESGQTNQPQHF
v_gene: TRBV7-7; j_gene: TRBJ2-7; abundance: NA; d_gene: TRBD1; CDR3nt: TGTGCTAGCAGCCCTGGGACAGGGGGACGCGAGCAGTACTTC; CDR3aa: CASSPGTGGREQYF
v_gene: TRBV11-2; j_gene: TRBJ2-5; abundance: few; d_gene: NA; CDR3nt: TGTGCCAGCAGCCCCCAGCGGTTCCAAGAGACCCAGTACTTC; CDR3aa: CASSPQRFQETQYF
v_gene: TRBV9; j_gene: TRBJ2-1; abundance: NA; d_gene: NA; CDR3nt: TGTGCCAGCAGCCCCGGGGTGTGGTCCGATGAGCAGTTCTTC; CDR3aa: CASSPGVWSDEQFF
v_gene: TRBV28; j_gene: TRBJ2-1; abundance: NA; d_gene: NA; CDR3nt: TGTGCCATCCATGGGGCTAGCACACATCAAGGGAATGAGCAGTTCTTC; CDR3aa: CAIHGASTHQGNEQFF
v_gene: TRBV30; j_gene: TRBJ1-2; abundance: NA; d_gene: NA; CDR3nt: TGTGCCTGGAGTGGAGGAAACTATGGCTACACCTTC; CDR3aa: CAWSGGNYGYTF
v_gene: TRBV6-1; j_gene: TRBJ2-7; abundance: NA; d_gene: TRBD1; CDR3nt: TGTGCCAGCAGTGAATTTGCCCGGACAGGGGCCTACGAGCAGTACTTC; CDR3aa: CASSEFARTGAYEQYF
v_gene: TRBV5-4; j_gene: TRBJ1-1; abundance: once; d_gene: NA; CDR3nt: TGTGCCAGCAGCGCGGCAGGTCGGGAAGCTTTCTTT; CDR3aa: CASSAAGREAFF
v_gene: TRBV7-9; j_gene: TRBJ1-2; abundance: NA; d_gene: TRBD1; CDR3nt: TGTGCCAGCAGCTTAGGACAGGGGGCGGATGGCTACACCTTC; CDR3aa: CASSLGQGADGYTF
v_gene: TRBV10-3; j_gene: TRBJ2-2; abundance: NA; d_gene: TRBD1; CDR3nt: TGTGCCATCGCCGGGCAGGGGGCAACCGGGGAGCTGTTTTTT; CDR3aa: CAIAGQGATGELFF
v_gene: TRBV7-2; j_gene: TRBJ1-4; abundance: once; d_gene: NA; CDR3nt: TGTGCCAGCAGCCATATGAAGCGCCACTGGGGATTTACTGAAAAACTGTTTTTT; CDR3aa: CASSHMKRHWGFTEKLFF
v_gene: TRBV11-1; j_gene: TRBJ2-1; abundance: NA; d_gene: TRBD1; CDR3nt: TGTGCCAGCAGCTTAGACCCCCCCGACAGGGGGCAGGGTGAGCAGTTCTTC; CDR3aa: CASSLDPPDRGQGEQFF
v_gene: TRBV2; j_gene: TRBJ2-7; abundance: NA; d_gene: NA; CDR3nt: TGTGCCAGCAGCGCGCTGCGGGCAGGATACGAGCAGTACTTC; CDR3aa: CASSALRAGYEQYF
v_gene: TRBV6-4; j_gene: TRBJ2-1; abundance: NA; d_gene: TRBD2; CDR3nt: TGTGCCAGCAGTGACTATCCAGCGGGGTCAAAGGGTGAGCAGTTCTTC; CDR3aa: CASSDYPAGSKGEQFF
v_gene: TRBV19; j_gene: TRBJ2-7; abundance: NA; d_gene: NA; CDR3nt: TGTGCCAGTATCAAATGGGGTTGTTCCTACGAGCAGTACTTC; CDR3aa: CASIKWGCSYEQYF
v_gene: TRBV6-5; j_gene: TRBJ2-7; abundance: NA; d_gene: NA; CDR3nt: TGTGCCAGCAGTACCGGGACTTACTCCTACGAGCAGTACTTC; CDR3aa: CASSTGTYSYEQYF
v_gene: TRBV9; j_gene: TRBJ1-5; abundance: NA; d_gene: NA; CDR3nt: TGTGCCAGCAGCGTCTGGGGGGACAATCAGCCCCAGCATTTT; CDR3aa: CASSVWGDNQPQHF
v_gene: TRBV10-3; j_gene: TRBJ2-1; abundance: few; d_gene: TRBD2; CDR3nt: TGTGCCATCAGTGCCTCTAGCGGGAGGCTGGATGAGCAGTTCTTC; CDR3aa: CAISASSGRLDEQFF
v_gene: TRBV9; j_gene: TRBJ2-1; abundance: NA; d_gene: NA; CDR3nt: TGTGCCAGTTCCCAGGCTAGCTCCTACAATGAGCAGTTCTTC; CDR3aa: CASSQASSYNEQFF
v_gene: TRBV30; j_gene: TRBJ2-5; abundance: NA; d_gene: TRBD2; CDR3nt: TGTGCCTGGAGGCGGGGGGCAGAGACCCAGTACTTC; CDR3aa: CAWRRGAETQYF
v_gene: TRBV7-2; j_gene: TRBJ2-7; abundance: NA; d_gene: NA; CDR3nt: TGTGCCAGCAGCCCCAGCTTTTCCGGCGAGCAGTACTTC; CDR3aa: CASSPSFSGEQYF